This is a list of T cell receptor beta chains from one sample in a study of patients and donors after allogeneic stem cell transplantation. Via MiXCR, TCRdb re-called the RT-PCR reads, giving one row per CDR3 protein. The sample has roughly 140,000 distinct CDR3 sequences; approximately 35% are singletons. Sequencing was done on a sample of blood, either unsorted or a sorted T cell fraction (not recorded which). The receptor set was obtained from a human donor who was either an allogeneic HSCT recipient or a stem cell or donor lymphocyte infusion donor (not recorded which). It is not recorded whose cells these are; they may come from a transplant donor. Each CDR3 is given with its conserved first and last residue. D genes are given only for firm matches. The size field is filled for only some rows; it gives once, few, many or a size class.

J gene | CDR3 length | V gene | clone size | D gene | CDR3 DNA | CDR3 protein
TRBJ2-2 | 13 | TRBV20-1 | NA | NA | TGCAGTGCTAGAGAACAGGGATACGGGGAGCTGTTTTTT | CSAREQGYGELFF
TRBJ2-3 | 15 | TRBV4-2 | NA | NA | TGTGCCAGCAGCCAAGTAGCGGCCAGCACAGATACGCAGTATTTT | CASSQVAASTDTQYF
TRBJ1-5 | 19 | TRBV20-1 | many | NA | TGCAGTGCTAGAGATCAGGTTTCGGCAGGGTCACATTGGAATCAGCCCCAGCATTTT | CSARDQVSAGSHWNQPQHF
TRBJ2-6 | 16 | TRBV9 | NA | NA | TGTGCCAGCAGCGTTCGCAGGGAAGCGGGGGCCAACGTCCTGACTTTC | CASSVRREAGANVLTF
TRBJ1-1 | 16 | TRBV6-1 | few | TRBD1 | TGTGCCAGCAGTTCCGGGACAGGCGGACTTAACACTGAAGCTTTCTTT | CASSSGTGGLNTEAFF
TRBJ1-5 | 16 | TRBV20-1 | few | NA | TGCAGTGCTAGGGGGCCCACAGCGTATAGCAATCAGCCCCAGCATTTT | CSARGPTAYSNQPQHF
TRBJ1-5 | 12 | TRBV20-1 | few | NA | TGCAGTGCTAGAGAGGGGTTACAGCCCCAGCATTTT | CSAREGLQPQHF
TRBJ1-1 | 19 | TRBV2 | NA | TRBD1 | TGTGCCAGCAAAGAGCGACAGGGAAGGGTGGTTAAACGGGCCACTGAAGCTTTCTTT | CASKERQGRVVKRATEAFF
TRBJ2-5 | 15 | TRBV7-9 | NA | TRBD1 | TGTGCCAGCAGCTTCCGACAGGGCGAGGTGGAGACCCAGTACTTC | CASSFRQGEVETQYF
TRBJ2-5 | 15 | TRBV13 | NA | NA | TGTGCCAGCAGCTTAGATGGGCCCTCCGAGAGGACCCAGTACTTC | CASSLDGPSERTQYF
TRBJ2-1 | 12 | TRBV12-3/TRBV12-4 | NA | NA | TGTGCCAGCATGGCACGAAAAGGTGAGCAGTTCTTC | CASMARKGEQFF
TRBJ1-3 | 16 | TRBV4-3 | NA | TRBD1 | TGCGCCAGCAGCCCAGGGGGGGCTTACTCTGGAAACACCATATATTTT | CASSPGGAYSGNTIYF
TRBJ2-1 | 15 | TRBV6-1 | NA | NA | TGTGCCAGCAGAGTGGGACACCACTCCTACAATGAGCAGTTCTTC | CASRVGHHSYNEQFF
TRBJ1-4 | 14 | TRBV12-3/TRBV12-4 | few | NA | TGTGCCAGCAGTCCACGGGAGAGCGGTGAAAAACTGTTTTTT | CASSPRESGEKLFF
TRBJ2-3 | 17 | TRBV12-3/TRBV12-4 | few | NA | TGTGCCAGCAGTTTAGACGGGGCCATTCCTATACCAGATACGCAGTATTTT | CASSLDGAIPIPDTQYF
TRBJ1-2 | 14 | TRBV12-3/TRBV12-4 | many | NA | TGTGCCAGCAGTCCCGATCCGGTAGGACTGGGCTACACCTTC | CASSPDPVGLGYTF
TRBJ1-5 | 13 | TRBV6-6 | few | TRBD1 | TGTGCCAGCAGACGACAGGGTCATCAGCCCCAGCATTTT | CASRRQGHQPQHF
TRBJ2-5 | 16 | TRBV29-1 | NA | TRBD2 | TGCAGCGTTGAAGATTGGAGCGGGGCATCCCAAGAGACCCAGTACTTC | CSVEDWSGASQETQYF
TRBJ1-6 | 14 | TRBV9 | NA | NA | TGTGCCAGCAGCGGCGGGGACTACAATTCACCCCTCCACTTT | CASSGGDYNSPLHF
TRBJ1-4 | 12 | TRBV7-2 | NA | NA | TGTGCCAGCAGTACCATCAATGAAAAACTGTTTTTT | CASSTINEKLFF
TRBJ2-5 | 12 | TRBV29-1 | few | TRBD2 | TGCAGCGGGGGACTAGGGGTAGAGACCCAGTACTTC | CSGGLGVETQYF
TRBJ2-6 | 15 | TRBV7-3 | NA | NA | TGTGCCAGCAGCAAGGACGTAGCTGGGGCCAACGTCCTGACTTTC | CASSKDVAGANVLTF
TRBJ1-2 | 17 | TRBV4-2 | NA | NA | TGTGCCAGCAGCCAAGACGTCGGGGCAGGACCTAACTATGGCTACACCTTC | CASSQDVGAGPNYGYTF
TRBJ1-3 | 14 | TRBV12-3/TRBV12-4 | NA | NA | TGTGCCAGCCCGGCCAACCTCTCTGGAAACACCATATATTTT | CASPANLSGNTIYF
TRBJ1-5 | 11 | TRBV28 | NA | TRBD1 | TGTGCCAGCAGTCCTGACAGGGCCCAGCATTTT | CASSPDRAQHF
TRBJ2-3 | 12 | TRBV20-1 | NA | NA | TGCAGTGCAGCTAGCAGGGCAGATACGCAGTATTTT | CSAASRADTQYF
TRBJ2-1 | 16 | TRBV15 | once | NA | TGTGCCACCAGCAGAGACCGGGGGAGCTCCTACAATGAGCAGTTCTTC | CATSRDRGSSYNEQFF
TRBJ1-1 | 14 | TRBV14 | few | NA | TGTGCCAGCAGCGTAGACAGGTTCCCCACTGAAGCTTTCTTT | CASSVDRFPTEAFF
TRBJ1-5 | 17 | TRBV15 | NA | NA | TGTGCCACCAGCAGCCGGAGGGATACAGATAGCAATCAGCCCCAGCATTTT | CATSSRRDTDSNQPQHF
TRBJ1-1 | 14 | TRBV10-3 | NA | NA | TGTGCCATCGGTTCGCGGGGCCCTATAGCTGAAGCTTTCTTT | CAIGSRGPIAEAFF